The 30 T cell receptor beta chains given below trace back to one sample, sequenced in a study of T cells in Graves' hyperthyroidism and ophthalmopathy. From RNA transcripts, TCR beta CDR3 regions were amplified. The HTBI primer set served for first-round RT-PCR of the TCR CDR3. A single record per CDR3 protein comes from TCRdb applying MiXCR to the multiplex PCR reads. The top ten clones hold around half of a sample with 300,000 to 400,000 distinct CDR3 sequences, over 20% of them seen once. What was sequenced was blood. The receptors stem from a woman in her forties or fifties with Graves' hyperthyroidism.

The rearrangement joins TRBV28 to TRBJ1-5, with 7 nucleotides matching TRBD1. In germline, CDR1 is MDHEN, CDR2 SYDVKM. The CDR3 sequence is 12 residues long. J gave up 6 bases and V 11 bases, and 7 bases lay outside the gene matches. The chain's CDR3 is CAGSTGFQPQHF. CDR3 bases: TGTGCCGGGTCGACAGGGTTTCAGCCCCAGCATTTT.

This clonotype was observed at least ten times. The chain recombines TRBV2 with TRBJ2-7; D is perhaps TRBD2 (6 bases). The CDR3 covers 13 residues. With 2 bases removed from V and 6 bases from J, the gap between germline ends came to 11 bases. Germline lookup yields CDR1 SNHLY and CDR2 FYNNEI. The CDR3 bases are TGTGCCAGCAGTGAACCTCGGGGAGGCGAGCAGTACTTC. Translation gives CASSEPRGGEQYF.

This clonotype appeared many times. The J gene is TRBJ2-7, the V gene TRBV11-2; D not resolved. This CDR3 region has 12 residues. Germline V gene sequence: CDR1 SGHAT, CDR2 FQNNGV. V lost 1 base and J lost 6, with 7 bases in between. CDR3 bases: TGTGCCAGCAGCTTAGGGGCCATCGAGCAGTACTTC. Amino acids: CASSLGAIEQYF.

The chain couples TRBV3-1 to TRBJ2-1; no clear D. Germline V CDR1 and CDR2: LGHDT, YNNKEL (reference sequence). Between the trimmed V and J ends, which lost 5 bases and 6 bases, there was a span of 20 bases. This CDR3 has 16 amino acids. CDR3 in amino acids: CASSKPRGFGCNEQFF. The CDR3 coding sequence is TGTGCCAGCAGCAAACCTCGAGGTTTTGGATGCAATGAGCAGTTCTTC.

This clonotype was seen ten or more times. The V call is TRBV12-3 or TRBV12-4, the J call TRBJ2-7; 8 bases are a match to TRBD1. CDR3 length: 14 residues. Losses at the gene ends were 6 bases for V and 2 bases for J; bases not matched to a gene: 6. CDR3 sequence: CASRSSGGTYEQYF. The CDR3 DNA follows: TGTGCCAGCAGATCCTCAGGGGGCACCTACGAGCAGTACTTC.

Many counts were recorded for this clonotype. The rearrangement uses TRBV27 and TRBJ2-7; 11 bases agree with TRBD1. This CDR3 contains 15 residues. V lost 5 bases, J lost 7 bases, and 10 bases stayed unmatched. Germline assignment: CDR1 MNHEY and CDR2 SMNVEV (reference sequence). CDR3 protein: CASSPDRGRSGEQYF. The CDR3 DNA follows: TGTGCCAGCAGTCCGGACAGGGGGCGTTCTGGAGAGCAGTACTTC.

The table lists this clonotype with many counts. The chain couples TRBV29-1 to TRBJ2-3, with D unresolved. CDR1 is SQVTM, CDR2 ANQGSEA, per germline. Trimming shortened V by 4 bases and J by 5 bases, and 10 bases separated the two germline ends. The CDR3 is 12 amino acids. The CDR3 sequence: CSVARGLDTQYF. Written as DNA, the CDR3 is TGCAGCGTTGCTAGAGGTCTAGATACGCAGTATTTT.

CDR3 residues: CASRNRARNTEAFF. In DNA, the CDR3 is TGTGCCAGCAGAAACAGGGCTAGGAACACTGAAGCTTTCTTT. The chain uses TRBV28 and TRBJ1-1; possibly TRBD1 for D (6 bases). From germline, CDR1 is MDHEN and CDR2 SYDVKM. The CDR3 covers 14 residues. V was cut by 6 bases and J by 1 base, with 12 bases left in between.

This clonotype was seen many times. As DNA, the CDR3 is TGTGCCAGCAGTCGACAGGGGGTCCAGGGGAATGAGCAGTTCTTC. Translating it yields CASSRQGVQGNEQFF. The chain employs TRBV28 and TRBJ2-1; TRBD1 aligns across 9 bases. CDR1 and CDR2 (germline): MDHEN, SYDVKM. The CDR3 runs 15 residues. The V gene end was trimmed by 5 bases and the J gene end by 7 bases; junction bases not matched to a gene: 9.

This clonotype occurred many times. The chain links TRBV28 to TRBJ1-3; TRBD1 might be the D (5 bases). There are 16 residues in the CDR3. The V gene's germline CDR1 is MDHEN and CDR2 SYDVKM. V lost 5 bases, J lost 1 base, and 15 bases lay in between. In nucleotides, the CDR3 is TGTGCCAGCAGTACAGGTCACTTAGTATCTGGAAACACCATATATTTT. As protein: CASSTGHLVSGNTIYF.

This clonotype has just a few counts. The V and J genes are TRBV9 and TRBJ2-3; the D is unclear. CDR1 and CDR2 from the germline V gene are SGDLS and YYNGEE. The CDR3 consists of 14 residues. V was trimmed by 4 bases and J by 0 bases, leaving 9 bases between them. The chain's CDR3 is CASSQPRSTDTQYF. The DNA of the CDR3 is TGTGCCAGCAGCCAGCCGCGCAGCACAGATACGCAGTATTTT.

This clonotype came up many times. The rearrangement joins TRBV2 to TRBJ1-6; 8 bases match TRBD1. V trimming: 4 bases; J trimming: 7 bases; junction bases outside the gene matches: 3. In germline, CDR1 is SNHLY, CDR2 FYNNEI. The CDR3 is 14 amino acids. CDR3 bases: TGTGCCAGCAGTGGTCAGGGGGCCAATTCACCCCTCCACTTT. Translating it yields CASSGQGANSPLHF.

This clonotype appeared many times. The chain carries TRBV20-1 and TRBJ2-1; 9 positions agree with TRBD2. The CDR3 contains 14 residues. The germline V gene encodes CDR1 DFQATT and CDR2 SNEGSKA (reference sequence). V shed 5 bases and J 2 bases; nucleotides not matched to a gene: 4. CDR3 residues: CSAGSGSAYNEQFF. CDR3 DNA: TGCAGTGCTGGTAGCGGGAGCGCCTACAATGAGCAGTTCTTC.

The chain uses TRBV28 and TRBJ2-7, with 8 bases that match TRBD2. Germline-derived CDR1 and CDR2 are MDHEN and SYDVKM. Germline trimming cut 6 bases from V and 4 bases from J; bases unmatched to any gene: 8. The length of the CDR3 is 14 residues. The CDR3, as DNA: TGTGCCAGCAGAGCCTCGGGAGGGGCATACGAGCAGTACTTC. It specifies CASRASGGAYEQYF.

This clonotype was observed many times. The rearrangement links TRBV12-3 or TRBV12-4 to TRBJ2-3; a possible D gene is TRBD2 (6 bases). The CDR3 spans 14 residues. With 7 bases removed from V and 6 bases from J, the gap between germline ends came to 17 bases. The CDR3, as DNA: TGTGCCAGCACCATGGGCGGGATTGCTGATACGCAGTATTTT. Translation gives CASTMGGIADTQYF.

This clonotype was detected ten times or more. V and J are TRBV28 and TRBJ1-2; 8 bases line up with TRBD1. CDR1 is MDHEN and CDR2 is SYDVKM in the germline V gene. Trimming at V came to 6 bases and at J to 5 bases, leaving 5 bases not matched to a gene. The CDR3 loop spans 13 amino acids. The CDR3 loop reads CASSPDRGYGYTF. CDR3 nucleotide sequence: TGTGCCAGCAGCCCTGACAGGGGATATGGCTACACCTTC.

This clonotype has only a few counts. The chain links TRBV20-1 to TRBJ1-2, with D maybe TRBD1 (6 bases). CDR3 length: 16 residues. The V end lost 3 bases, the J end lost 6 bases, and 23 bases lay between the germline ends. From germline, CDR1 is DFQATT and CDR2 SNEGSKA (reference sequence). The CDR3 reads CSARGPQKTNRDGYTF. In DNA, the CDR3 is TGCAGTGCTAGGGGACCCCAAAAAACTAACAGGGATGGCTACACCTTC.

This clonotype was found many times. The J gene is TRBJ1-5, the V gene TRBV2; 9 positions match TRBD1. This CDR3 region has 12 residues. The germline V gene has CDR1 SNHLY and CDR2 FYNNEI. The J segment lost 6 bases and the V segment lost 8 bases, leaving 2 bases of the junction unmatched. This CDR3 is CASGDRAQPQHF. CDR3 in DNA: TGTGCCAGCGGGGACAGGGCTCAGCCCCAGCATTTT.

In this sample, this clonotype turned up a few times. This chain links TRBV9 with TRBJ2-1; D unresolved. Germline CDR1 reads SGDLS; CDR2 reads YYNGEE. Trimming removed 2 bases from V and 5 bases from J, with 14 bases in between. CDR3 length: 15 amino acids. CDR3: CASSVDWNPNNEQFF. Here the CDR3 DNA reads TGTGCCAGCAGCGTTGACTGGAATCCAAACAATGAGCAGTTCTTC. Full variable domain (missing parts from reference TRBV9 and TRBJ2-1): DSGVTQTPKHLITATGQRVTLRCSPRSGDLSVYWYQQSLDQGLQFLIQYYNGEERAKGNILERFSAQQFPDLHSELNLSSLELGDSALYFCASSVDWNPNNEQFFGPGTRLTVL.

This clonotype was seen at least ten times. The chain has TRBV7-6 and TRBJ2-7; D possibly matches TRBD1 or TRBD2 (5 bases each). Trimming removed 5 bases at V and 3 bases at J, with 17 bases between. The CDR3 is 15 residues long. CDR1 is SGHVS, CDR2 FNYEAQ, per germline. CDR3 sequence: CASSNPPGRGYEQYF. DNA of the CDR3: TGTGCCAGCAGCAACCCGCCGGGACGGGGCTACGAGCAGTACTTC. Full variable domain (outside the CDR3, taken from reference TRBV7-6 and TRBJ2-7): GAGVSQSPRYKVTKRGQDVALRCDPISGHVSLYWYRQALGQGPEFLTYFNYEAQQDKSGLPNDRFSAERPEGSISTLTIQRTEQRDSAMYRCASSNPPGRGYEQYFGPGTRLTVT.

This clonotype was seen many times. This chain links TRBV2 with TRBJ1-2, with 11 bases matching TRBD1. The CDR3 contains 16 residues. Trimming cost V 4 bases and J 5 bases; bases outside gene matches: 9. Looked up from germline, CDR1 is SNHLY and CDR2 is FYNNEI. CDR3 sequence: CASSGRDRGAFYGYTF. CDR3 in DNA: TGTGCCAGCAGTGGCCGGGACAGGGGGGCCTTTTATGGCTACACCTTC.

This clonotype was recorded at least ten times. The genes are TRBV12-3 or TRBV12-4 and TRBJ2-2; D perhaps matches TRBD1 (5 bases). The V end lost 6 bases, the J end lost 6 bases, and 8 bases lay between the germline ends. The CDR3 has 12 amino acids. The CDR3 loop is CASSPRAGELFF. CDR3 nucleotides: TGTGCCAGCAGCCCCAGGGCCGGGGAGCTGTTTTTT.

This clonotype was counted at least ten times. The chain carries TRBV18 and TRBJ1-4; the D is unclear. Germline CDR1 reads KGHSH; CDR2 reads LQKENI. V was trimmed by 2 bases and J by 3 bases, leaving 7 bases between them. The length of the CDR3 is 14 residues. CDR3 DNA: TGTGCCAGCTCACCAGGTTTGGCTAATGAAAAACTGTTTTTT. Protein product: CASSPGLANEKLFF. Full variable domain (missing parts from reference TRBV18 and TRBJ1-4): NAGVMQNPRHLVRRRGQEARLRCSPMKGHSHVYWYRQLPEEGLKFMVYLQKENIIDESGMPKERFSAEFPKEGPSILRIQQVVRGDSAAYFCASSPGLANEKLFFGSGTQLSVL.

The gene calls are TRBV28 and TRBJ2-7; 10 bases map to TRBD2. V shed 3 bases and J 0 bases; nucleotides not matched to a gene: 5. Germline CDR1 is MDHEN and CDR2 is SYDVKM. The CDR3 contains 16 residues. CDR3 bases: TGTGCCAGCAGTTTTCCTCTAGCGGGGGCCTCCTACGAGCAGTACTTC. Translating gives CASSFPLAGASYEQYF.

In this sample, this clonotype turned up many times. This sequence joins TRBV24-1 and TRBJ2-6; 7 bases fit TRBD1. V shed 7 bases and J 2 bases; nucleotides not matched to a gene: 4. Germline V gene sequence: CDR1 KGHDR, CDR2 SFDVKD. This CDR3 has 15 amino acids. CDR3 bases: TGTGCCACCAGCCAAACAGGGGCTGGGGCCAACGTCCTGACTTTC. It specifies CATSQTGAGANVLTF.

This clonotype was counted many times. The V and J genes are TRBV3-1 and TRBJ2-1; TRBD2 aligns across 11 bases. The junction had 1 base not matched to a gene; V was cut back by 0 bases and J by 3 bases. Germline assignment: CDR1 LGHDT and CDR2 YNNKEL (reference sequence). CDR3 size: 16 residues. CDR3 protein: CASSQEGTSGYNEQFF. CDR3 nucleotide sequence: TGTGCCAGCAGCCAAGAGGGGACTAGCGGCTACAATGAGCAGTTCTTC.

This chain connects TRBV2 to TRBJ2-3, with D perhaps being TRBD1 or TRBD2 (5 bases each). Trimming removed 6 bases from V and 2 bases from J, with 21 bases in between. The CDR3 is 17 amino acids. In germline, CDR1 is SNHLY, CDR2 FYNNEI. The CDR3 sequence is CASRKEVTEGHTDTQYF. Here the CDR3 DNA reads TGTGCCAGCAGGAAGGAAGTGACCGAGGGGCACACAGATACGCAGTATTTT.

This clonotype appeared a few times. This chain connects TRBV25-1 to TRBJ2-3; D possibly corresponds to TRBD2 (5 bases). The CDR3 consists of 16 residues. From germline, CDR1 is MGHDK and CDR2 SYGVNS. Trimming shortened V by 1 base and J by 0 bases, and 11 bases separated the two germline ends. The CDR3 bases are TGTGCCAGCAGTGAATTAACGGGGTTAAGCACAGATACGCAGTATTTT. Residues: CASSELTGLSTDTQYF.

This clonotype was picked up a small number of times. The chain employs TRBV19 and TRBJ2-6; D could derive from TRBD1 or TRBD2 (5 bases each). The CDR3 sequence is 15 residues long. V gave up 4 bases and J gave up 2 bases, with 9 bases separating them. The germline V gene encodes CDR1 LNHDA and CDR2 SQIVND (reference sequence). CDR3 nucleotide sequence: TGTGCCAGTAGTACTATGGGGGCTGGGGCCAACGTCCTGACTTTC. It translates to CASSTMGAGANVLTF. The variable domain in full, completed from reference TRBV19 and TRBJ2-6, reads DGGITQSPKYLFRKEGQNVTLSCEQNLNHDAMYWYRQDPGQGLRLIYYSQIVNDFQKGDIAEGYSVSREKKESFPLTVTSAQKNPTAFYLCASSTMGAGANVLTFGAGSRLTVL.

This CDR3 is CASSVAASSLSKRDTQYF. CDR3 DNA: TGTGCCAGCAGCGTAGCGGCCAGCTCCCTGTCAAAGAGGGATACGCAGTATTTT. The rearrangement joins TRBV9 to TRBJ2-3; D not certain. CDR3 length: 18 residues. From germline, CDR1 is SGDLS and CDR2 YYNGEE. V dropped 0 bases and J dropped 6 bases, with 23 bases sitting between them.